Presented here are 26 T cell receptor beta chains from one specimen sequenced in a study of control samples from healthy donors and cancer patients. Profiled with immunoSEQ multiplex PCR; TCRdb holds only in-frame clones, not every one. In the table there are around 150,000 clones, 96% of which are singletons. What was sequenced was blood. Every receptor here comes from a woman aged 25 to 39 in good health.

This clone appeared a single time. The chain employs TRBV9 and TRBJ2-1, with 8 bases aligning to TRBD1. V was pared by 4 bases and J by 10 bases, with 19 bases of the junction left unmatched. The CDR3 contains 17 residues. Germline loops: CDR1 SGDLS, CDR2 YYNGEE. CDR3 DNA sequence: TGTGCCAGCAGCTTCCGCCCCTCCGGGACAGGCAGGAGAGAGCAGTTCTTC. Its protein product is CASSFRPSGTGRREQFF.

This chain links TRBV19 with TRBJ2-2; D is ambiguous. Per the germline V gene, CDR1 is LNHDA and CDR2 is SQIVND (reference sequence). This CDR3 region has 14 residues. V lost 5 bases and J lost 5, with 12 bases in between. In nucleotides, the CDR3 is TGTGCCAGTAGTCCGATCCCACGGACCGGGGAGCTGTTTTTT. Encoded protein: CASSPIPRTGELFF.

The chain links TRBV30 to TRBJ1-6, with 8 bases that match TRBD1. This CDR3 comprises 14 residues. V gave up 2 bases and J gave up 5 bases; unmatched junction bases: 2. Germline V gene lookup returns CDR1 GTSNPN and CDR2 SVGIG (reference sequence). CDR3 amino acids: CAWSKGQDNSPLHF. CDR3 nucleotide sequence: TGTGCCTGGAGTAAGGGACAGGATAATTCACCCCTCCACTTT.

This clone came up once. The rearrangement joins TRBV28 to TRBJ1-1; perhaps TRBD1 as D (5 bases). In germline, CDR1 is MDHEN, CDR2 SYDVKM. V was clipped by 5 bases and J by 4 bases, with 26 bases between them. This CDR3 has 18 residues. Written as DNA, the CDR3 is TGTGCCAGCAGTCCACAATACCCGGGACTAGGAGGTCCCACTGAAGCTTTCTTT. It is translated as CASSPQYPGLGGPTEAFF.

V gene TRBV28 combines with J gene TRBJ1-1; possibly TRBD1 for D (5 bases). Per the germline V gene, CDR1 is MDHEN and CDR2 is SYDVKM. The ends were cut back, 1 base at V and 1 base at J, with 16 bases in the middle. CDR3 length equals 17 residues. In nucleotides, the CDR3 is TGTGCCAGCAGTTTATTCCTCTCTGACGGGGGGAACACTGAAGCTTTCTTT. Amino acid sequence: CASSLFLSDGGNTEAFF.

The chain couples TRBV6-4 to TRBJ2-3; no firm D call. The germline V gene encodes CDR1 MRHNA and CDR2 SNTAGT. Trimming took 2 bases from V and 3 from J, leaving 9 bases between them. This CDR3 has 14 residues. CDR3 DNA sequence: TGTGCCAGCAGTGACAGGGCAGATACAGATACGCAGTATTTT. This encodes CASSDRADTDTQYF.

The V gene is TRBV5-5, the J gene TRBJ1-4; 10 positions match TRBD1. Germline trimming cut 5 bases from V and 7 bases from J; bases unmatched to any gene: 5. The CDR3 covers 14 residues. CDR1 SGHKS and CDR2 YYEKEE come from the germline V gene (reference sequence). CDR3: CASSSGTGVEKLFF. In DNA form, the CDR3 reads TGTGCCAGCAGTTCCGGGACAGGGGTTGAAAAACTGTTTTTT.

The rearrangement joins TRBV30 to TRBJ1-2, with D hard to call. The germline gives CDR1 GTSNPN, CDR2 SVGIG (reference sequence). Trimming stripped 0 bases from V and 6 bases from J, with 14 bases between. The CDR3 has 14 amino acids. The CDR3 loop is CAWSVLLARDGYTF. CDR3 nucleotides: TGTGCCTGGAGTGTACTTCTCGCGAGGGATGGCTACACCTTC.

A single count supports this clone. The rearrangement links TRBV7-2 to TRBJ2-1, with unresolved D. The CDR3 sequence is 15 residues long. CDR1 and CDR2 (germline): SGHTA, FQGNSA. Trimming left V 1 base short and J 3 bases short, with 10 bases between. The CDR3 reads CASSLDRSLYNEQFF. The CDR3 coding sequence is TGTGCCAGCAGCTTAGACAGAAGCCTCTACAATGAGCAGTTCTTC.

This clone was seen once. The rearrangement joins TRBV10-3 to TRBJ2-1; D is unresolved. The CDR3 has 14 residues. Trimming left V 2 bases short and J 8 bases short, with 13 bases between. CDR1 is ENHRY and CDR2 is SYGVKD in the germline V gene. The CDR3 DNA reads TGTGCCATCAGTGAGACTTACATCGAGTATGAGCAGTTCTTC. Translation gives CAISETYIEYEQFF.

This rearrangement joins TRBV18 to TRBJ2-5; 12 bases align to TRBD1. The V and J ends lost 4 bases and 4 bases, in that order; junction bases with no gene match: 10. Germline CDR1 is KGHSH and CDR2 is LQKENI. This CDR3 region has 17 residues. Here the CDR3 reads CASSLQGGQGAGETQYF. The CDR3 bases are TGTGCCAGCTCACTCCAGGGGGGACAGGGGGCCGGAGAGACCCAGTACTTC.

There are a few counts of this clone. The V call is TRBV19, the J call TRBJ1-6, with D possibly matching TRBD1 (5 bases). The CDR3 extends over 15 amino acids. Trimming shortened V by 4 bases and J by 1 base, and 8 bases separated the two germline ends. Germline V gene sequence: CDR1 LNHDA, CDR2 SQIVND (reference sequence). The CDR3: CASSTTVSYNSPLHF. The CDR3 DNA reads TGTGCCAGTAGTACGACAGTGTCCTATAATTCACCCCTCCACTTT.

V is TRBV7-6 and J is TRBJ2-5; the D gene is possibly TRBD1 (5 bases). Germline-derived CDR1 and CDR2 are SGHVS and FNYEAQ. The CDR3 runs to 14 residues. The V and J ends lost 5 bases and 0 bases respectively, with 10 bases between them. CDR3: CASSAIRDQETQYF. The CDR3 DNA sequence: TGTGCCAGCAGCGCTATCAGGGACCAAGAGACCCAGTACTTC.

In this sample, this clone turned up once. J is TRBJ1-6 and V is TRBV9; 12 bases fit TRBD1. This CDR3 is built from 16 residues. Trimming cost V 3 bases and J 7 bases; bases outside gene matches: 5. CDR1 and CDR2 (germline): SGDLS, YYNGEE. The CDR3 protein is CASSAGTGGGNSPLHF. In DNA, the CDR3 is TGTGCCAGCAGCGCTGGGACAGGGGGCGGGAATTCACCCCTCCACTTT.

The rearrangement uses TRBV7-9 and TRBJ1-2; 7 bases agree with TRBD1. J gave up 6 bases and V 11 bases, and 15 bases lay outside the gene matches. Germline CDR1 reads SEHNR; CDR2 reads FQNEAQ (reference sequence). This CDR3 has 14 residues. The CDR3 nucleotides are TGTGCCGCGAGAGGGGGCAGGCCCGCGGATGGCTACACCTTC. Translated, it gives CAARGGRPADGYTF. The complete variable domain, with remaining parts taken from reference TRBV7-9 and TRBJ1-2, reads DTGVSQNPRHKITKRGQNVTFRCDPISEHNRLYWYRQTLGQGPEFLTYFQNEAQLEKSRLLSDRFSAERPKGSFSTLEIQRTEQGDSAMYLCAARGGRPADGYTFGSGTRLTVV.

This chain joins TRBV19 and TRBJ1-1; possibly TRBD1 for D (5 bases). V lost 1 base and J lost 6, with 12 bases in between. CDR1 is LNHDA, CDR2 SQIVND, per germline (reference sequence). There are 14 residues in the CDR3. CDR3 DNA sequence: TGTGCCAGTAGTATAGGCGTAGGGGCGGCTGAAGCTTTCTTT. Amino acids: CASSIGVGAAEAFF.

This clone was counted only a few times. The chain recombines TRBV19 with TRBJ2-4; D unclear. CDR1 LNHDA and CDR2 SQIVND come from the germline V gene (reference sequence). V lost 6 bases, J lost 2 bases, and 17 bases lay in between. The CDR3 extends over 16 amino acids. CDR3 in amino acids: CASRPSDFSTKNIQYF. The CDR3 DNA is TGTGCCAGTAGGCCGAGCGACTTTTCTACCAAAAACATTCAGTACTTC.

The chain joins TRBV24-1 to TRBJ1-4, with D perhaps matching TRBD1 (5 bases). The V end lost 4 bases, the J end lost 8 bases, and 13 bases lay between the germline ends. Per the germline V gene, CDR1 is KGHDR and CDR2 is SFDVKD. The CDR3 spans 14 residues. This CDR3 is CATSDSGHGEKLFF. The CDR3, as DNA: TGTGCCACCAGTGACTCTGGACATGGGGAAAAACTGTTTTTT.

J is TRBJ2-2 and V is TRBV5-1, with D hard to call. The V gene lost 4 bases and the J gene lost 1 base, with 8 bases spanning the gap. Germline-derived CDR1 and CDR2 are SGHRS and YFSETQ. There are 14 residues in the CDR3. Here the CDR3 reads CASSRPGNTGELFF. The CDR3 DNA reads as TGCGCCAGCAGCCGTCCTGGGAACACCGGGGAGCTGTTTTTT. Based on the CDR3 plus reference TRBV5-1 and TRBJ2-2, the full variable domain is KAGVTQTPRYLIKTRGQQVTLSCSPISGHRSVSWYQQTPGQGLQFLFEYFSETQRNKGNFPGRFSGRQFSNSRSEMNVSTLELGDSALYLCASSRPGNTGELFFGEGSRLTVL.

Only one count was recorded for this clone. The genes are TRBV10-3 and TRBJ2-7; D call uncertain. The CDR3 sequence is 13 residues long. V dropped 8 bases and J dropped 6 bases, with 17 bases sitting between them. Germline V gene lookup returns CDR1 ENHRY and CDR2 SYGVKD. The CDR3 coding sequence is TGTGCCATCTTAAGGGCAGCAGATGCCGAGCAGTACTTC. This gives the protein CAILRAADAEQYF.

This sequence joins TRBV7-9 and TRBJ2-3, with TRBD2 matching 8 bases. V trimming: 1 base; J trimming: 0 bases; junction bases outside the gene matches: 3. CDR1 is SEHNR, CDR2 FQNEAQ, per germline (reference sequence). The CDR3 length is 16 residues. This CDR3 reads CASSLGTSGSTDTQYF. The CDR3 nucleotides read TGTGCCAGCAGCTTAGGTACTAGCGGTAGCACAGATACGCAGTATTTT.

The chain is built from TRBV9 and TRBJ1-1; 8 positions match TRBD1. The V segment lost 0 bases and the J segment 2 bases; nucleotides outside the gene matches: 12. The CDR3 has 18 residues. In germline, CDR1 is SGDLS, CDR2 YYNGEE. The CDR3 nucleotides read TGTGCCAGCAGCGTAGGAACGGACAGGGCAAGCGATAACACTGAAGCTTTCTTT. It yields the protein CASSVGTDRASDNTEAFF.

V and J are TRBV5-1 and TRBJ2-5; 7 nucleotides match TRBD1. Germline V gene lookup returns CDR1 SGHRS and CDR2 YFSETQ. The V gene end was trimmed by 4 bases and the J gene end by 5 bases; junction bases not matched to a gene: 14. This CDR3 comprises 16 residues. As DNA, the CDR3 is TGCGCCAGCAGCCCAGAGGGGGCAACCAGAGGGGAGACCCAGTACTTC. This translates into CASSPEGATRGETQYF.

The J gene is TRBJ2-7, the V gene TRBV24-1, with D possibly TRBD1 on 6 matching bases. The CDR3 has 13 residues. Germline V CDR1 and CDR2: KGHDR, SFDVKD. With 4 bases removed from V and 6 bases from J, the gap between germline ends came to 12 bases. The chain's CDR3 is CATSDPGVAEQYF. The CDR3 DNA reads as TGTGCCACCAGTGACCCAGGGGTGGCCGAGCAGTACTTC.

The V gene is TRBV6-5, the J gene TRBJ2-7; D possibly uses TRBD1 or TRBD2 (5 bases each). With 6 bases removed from V and 6 bases from J, the gap between germline ends came to 15 bases. Germline CDR1 and CDR2: MNHEY and SVGAGI. The CDR3 runs 13 residues. CDR3 nucleotide sequence: TGTGCCAGCAGCCGGGACCCCGGTTTCGAGCAGTACTTC. The encoded protein is CASSRDPGFEQYF.

The chain combines TRBV27 with TRBJ2-3; no clear D gene. Germline V gene lookup returns CDR1 MNHEY and CDR2 SMNVEV (reference sequence). The length of the CDR3 is 15 residues. V lost 5 bases and J 7 bases, leaving 19 bases between the germline ends. The DNA of the CDR3 is TGTGCCAGCAGTACGCTCGACAAGAACCTCAATACGCAGTATTTT. Translation: CASSTLDKNLNTQYF.